The source of this T cell receptor (beta chain) is a study of shared clonotypes between healthy human individuals. The CD4+ fraction was divided into a CD45RA+ naive subset and a CD45RA-negative memory subset. The germline V gene has CDR1 ENHRY and CDR2 SYGVKD. The junction had 16 bases not matched to a gene; V was cut back by 4 bases and J by 5 bases. The CDR3 has 19 residues. This table comes from immunoSEQ multiplex PCR, and its TCRdb copy is limited to in-frame clones, with some not included. The sample yields roughly 2.2 million clones, 85% to 95% seen once. The TCR was taken from a man between 18 and 35 years old in good health. Some clones in this sample may be carry-over from other donors' samples. The source material was naive CD4+ T cells from PBMCs. Indicated subset: CD45RA+ positively selected. The chain uses TRBV10-3 and TRBJ2-3; 12 bases are shared with TRBD2. In nucleotides, the CDR3 is TGTGCCATCAGTGGGGGGTCGCTAGCGGGAGGGCAGTGGGAAGATACGCAGTATTTT. As protein: CAISGGSLAGGQWEDTQYF.